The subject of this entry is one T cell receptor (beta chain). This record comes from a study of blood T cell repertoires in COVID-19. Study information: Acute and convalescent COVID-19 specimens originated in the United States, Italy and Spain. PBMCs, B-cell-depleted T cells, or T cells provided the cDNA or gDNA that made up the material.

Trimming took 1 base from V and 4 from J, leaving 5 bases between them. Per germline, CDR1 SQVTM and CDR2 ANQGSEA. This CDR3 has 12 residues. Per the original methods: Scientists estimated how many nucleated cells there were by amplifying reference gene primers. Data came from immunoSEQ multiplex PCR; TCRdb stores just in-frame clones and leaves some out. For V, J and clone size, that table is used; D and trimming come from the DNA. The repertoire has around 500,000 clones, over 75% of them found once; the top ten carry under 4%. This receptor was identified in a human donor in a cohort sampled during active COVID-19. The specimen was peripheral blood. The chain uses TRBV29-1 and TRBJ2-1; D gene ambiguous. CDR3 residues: CSVEGQYNEQFF. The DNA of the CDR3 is TGCAGCGTTGAAGGGCAGTACAATGAGCAGTTCTTC.